This T cell receptor (beta chain) was observed in a study of cytomegalovirus exposure and HLA in healthy donors. The PCR was carried out with 60 Vbeta primers and 13 Jbeta primers. The table came from immunoSEQ multiplex PCR; TCRdb's copy has only in-frame clones and leaves some out. The sample lists roughly 100,000 clones, over 65% seen once, with approximately 8% in the top ten. The receptor was isolated from a middle-aged man in good health and CMV-seropositive. Input material: PBMCs.

CDR3 protein: CAGTSGGAYNEQFF. The CDR3 DNA reads as TGTGCCGGGACTAGCGGGGGGGCCTACAATGAGCAGTTCTTC. This rearrangement joins TRBV2 to TRBJ2-1; 16 nucleotides line up with TRBD2. The CDR3 covers 14 residues. Losses at the gene ends were 11 bases for V and 2 bases for J; bases not matched to a gene: 0. Germline V gene sequence: CDR1 SNHLY, CDR2 FYNNEI.